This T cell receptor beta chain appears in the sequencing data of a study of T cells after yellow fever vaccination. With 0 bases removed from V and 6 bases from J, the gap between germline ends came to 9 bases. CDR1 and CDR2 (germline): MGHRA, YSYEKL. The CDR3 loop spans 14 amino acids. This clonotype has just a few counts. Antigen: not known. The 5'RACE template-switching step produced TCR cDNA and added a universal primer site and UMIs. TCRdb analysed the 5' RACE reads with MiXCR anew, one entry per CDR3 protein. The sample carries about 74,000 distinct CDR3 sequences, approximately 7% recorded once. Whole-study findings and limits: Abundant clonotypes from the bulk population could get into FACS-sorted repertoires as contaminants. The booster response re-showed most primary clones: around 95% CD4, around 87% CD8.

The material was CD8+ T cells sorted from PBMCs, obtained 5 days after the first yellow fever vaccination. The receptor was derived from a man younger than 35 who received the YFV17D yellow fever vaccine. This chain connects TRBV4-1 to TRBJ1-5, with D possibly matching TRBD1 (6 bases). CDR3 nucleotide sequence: TGCGCCAGCAGCCAAGAGCCAGGGGCTCAGCCCCAGCATTTT. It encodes CASSQEPGAQPQHF.